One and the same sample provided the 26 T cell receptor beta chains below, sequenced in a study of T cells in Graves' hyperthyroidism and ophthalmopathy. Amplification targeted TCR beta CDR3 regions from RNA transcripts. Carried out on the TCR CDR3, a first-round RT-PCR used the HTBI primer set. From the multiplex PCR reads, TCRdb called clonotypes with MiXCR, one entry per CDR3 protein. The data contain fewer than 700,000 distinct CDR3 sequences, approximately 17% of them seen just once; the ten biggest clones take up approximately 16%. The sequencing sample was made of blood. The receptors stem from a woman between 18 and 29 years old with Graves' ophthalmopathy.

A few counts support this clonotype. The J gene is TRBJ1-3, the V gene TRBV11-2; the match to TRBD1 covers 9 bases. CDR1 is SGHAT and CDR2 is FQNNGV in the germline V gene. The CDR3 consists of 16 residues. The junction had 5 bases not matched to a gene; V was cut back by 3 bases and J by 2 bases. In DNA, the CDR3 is TGTGCCAGCAGCTTGGGACAGGGACCTACTGGAAACACCATATATTTT. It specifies CASSLGQGPTGNTIYF.

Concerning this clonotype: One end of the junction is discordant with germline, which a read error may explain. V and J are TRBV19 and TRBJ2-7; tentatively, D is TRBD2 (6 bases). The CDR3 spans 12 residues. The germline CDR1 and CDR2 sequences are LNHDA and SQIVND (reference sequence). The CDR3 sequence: CASRDEDYGQYF. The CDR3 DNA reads TGTGCCAGTCGGGACGAGGACTACGGGCAGTACTTC. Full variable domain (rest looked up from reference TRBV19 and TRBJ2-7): DGGITQSPKYLFRKEGQNVTLSCEQNLNHDAMYWYRQDPGQGLRLIYYSQIVNDFQKGDIAEGYSVSREKKESFPLTVTSAQKNPTAFYLCASRDEDYGQYFGPGTRLTVT.

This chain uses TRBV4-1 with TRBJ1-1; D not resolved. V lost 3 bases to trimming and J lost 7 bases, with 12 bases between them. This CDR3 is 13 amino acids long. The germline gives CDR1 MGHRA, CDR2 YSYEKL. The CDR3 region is CASSHAPRFEAFF. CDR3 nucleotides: TGCGCCAGCAGCCACGCCCCCCGGTTTGAAGCTTTCTTT.

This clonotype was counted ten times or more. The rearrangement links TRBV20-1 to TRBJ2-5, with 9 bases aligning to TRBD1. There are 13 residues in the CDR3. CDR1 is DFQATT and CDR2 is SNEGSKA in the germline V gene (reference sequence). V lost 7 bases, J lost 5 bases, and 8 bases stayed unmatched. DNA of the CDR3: TGCAGTGTTCTACAGGGGGCGACGGAGACCCAGTACTTC. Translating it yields CSVLQGATETQYF.

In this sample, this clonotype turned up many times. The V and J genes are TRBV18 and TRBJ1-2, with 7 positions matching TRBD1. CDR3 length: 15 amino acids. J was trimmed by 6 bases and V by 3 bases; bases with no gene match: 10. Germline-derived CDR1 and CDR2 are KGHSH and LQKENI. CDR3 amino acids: CASSPYREGADGYTF. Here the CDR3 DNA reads TGTGCCAGCTCACCGTACCGAGAGGGGGCGGATGGCTACACCTTC.

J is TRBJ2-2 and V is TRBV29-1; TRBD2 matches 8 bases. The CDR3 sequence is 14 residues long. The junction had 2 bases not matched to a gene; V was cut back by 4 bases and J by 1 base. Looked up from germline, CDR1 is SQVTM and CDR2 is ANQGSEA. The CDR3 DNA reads TGCAGCGTTGCGGGACTAGGGAACACCGGGGAGCTGTTTTTT. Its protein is CSVAGLGNTGELFF.

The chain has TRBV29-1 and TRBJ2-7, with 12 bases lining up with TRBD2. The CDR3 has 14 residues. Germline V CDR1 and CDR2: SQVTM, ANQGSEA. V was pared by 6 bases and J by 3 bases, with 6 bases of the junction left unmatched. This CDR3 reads CSVHGLAGSYEQYF. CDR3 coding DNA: TGCAGCGTCCATGGACTAGCGGGAAGCTACGAGCAGTACTTC.

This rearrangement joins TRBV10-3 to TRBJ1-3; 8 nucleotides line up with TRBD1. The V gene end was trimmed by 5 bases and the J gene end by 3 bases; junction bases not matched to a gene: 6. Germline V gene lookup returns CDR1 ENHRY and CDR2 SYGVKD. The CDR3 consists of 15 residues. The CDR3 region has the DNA TGTGCCATCAGTCCCGGACAGGGCATTGGAAACACCATATATTTT. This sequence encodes CAISPGQGIGNTIYF.

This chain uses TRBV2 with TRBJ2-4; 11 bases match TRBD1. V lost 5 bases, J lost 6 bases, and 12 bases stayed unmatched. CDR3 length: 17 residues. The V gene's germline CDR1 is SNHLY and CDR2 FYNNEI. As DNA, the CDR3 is TGTGCCAGCAGTACCGGACAGGGGGCAATTTCGGGAAACATTCAGTACTTC. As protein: CASSTGQGAISGNIQYF.

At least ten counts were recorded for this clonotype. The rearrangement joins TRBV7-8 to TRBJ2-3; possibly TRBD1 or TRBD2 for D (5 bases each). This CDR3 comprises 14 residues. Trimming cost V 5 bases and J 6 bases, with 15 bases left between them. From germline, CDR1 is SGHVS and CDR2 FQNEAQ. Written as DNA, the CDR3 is TGTGCCAGCAGCCTAGGGACGGTGGCTGATACGCAGTATTTT. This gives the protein CASSLGTVADTQYF.

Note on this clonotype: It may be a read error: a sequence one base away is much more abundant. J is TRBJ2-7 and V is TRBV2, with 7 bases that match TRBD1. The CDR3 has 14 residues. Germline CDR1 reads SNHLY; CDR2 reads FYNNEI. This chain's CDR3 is CASSDMDRSYGQYF. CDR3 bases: TGTGCCAGCAGTGACATGGACAGGTCCTACGGGCAGTACTTC.

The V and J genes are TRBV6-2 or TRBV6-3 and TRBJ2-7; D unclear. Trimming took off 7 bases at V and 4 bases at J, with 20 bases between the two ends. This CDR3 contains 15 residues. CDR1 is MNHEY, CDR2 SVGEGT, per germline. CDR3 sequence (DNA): TGTGCCAGCACTGGAGATGATTTTGACTTATACGAGCAGTACTTC. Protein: CASTGDDFDLYEQYF.

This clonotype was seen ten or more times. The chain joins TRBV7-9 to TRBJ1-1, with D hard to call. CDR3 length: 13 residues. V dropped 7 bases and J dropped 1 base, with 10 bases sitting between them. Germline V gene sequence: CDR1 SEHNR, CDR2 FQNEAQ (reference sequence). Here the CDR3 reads CASNPSENTEAFF. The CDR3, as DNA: TGTGCCAGCAACCCATCGGAGAACACTGAAGCTTTCTTT.

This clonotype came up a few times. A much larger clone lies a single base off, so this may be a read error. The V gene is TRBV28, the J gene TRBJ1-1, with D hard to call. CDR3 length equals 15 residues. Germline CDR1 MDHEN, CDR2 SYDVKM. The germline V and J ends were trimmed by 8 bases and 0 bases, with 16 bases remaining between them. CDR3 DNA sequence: TGTGCCAGCGGTCTTAAGGGTCGATTGAACACTGAAGCTTTCTTT. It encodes CASGLKGRLNTEAFF. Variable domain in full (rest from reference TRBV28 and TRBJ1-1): DVKVTQSSRYLVKRTGEKVFLECVQDMDHENMFWYRQDPGLGLRLIYFSYDVKMKEKGDIPEGYSVSREKKERFSLILESASTNQTSMYLCASGLKGRLNTEAFFGQGTRLTVV.

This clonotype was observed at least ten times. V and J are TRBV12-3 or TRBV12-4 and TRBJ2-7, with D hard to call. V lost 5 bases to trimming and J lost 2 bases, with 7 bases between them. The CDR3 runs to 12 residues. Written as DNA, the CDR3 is TGTGCCAGCAGTCAGTCCACCTACGAGCAGTACTTC. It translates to CASSQSTYEQYF.

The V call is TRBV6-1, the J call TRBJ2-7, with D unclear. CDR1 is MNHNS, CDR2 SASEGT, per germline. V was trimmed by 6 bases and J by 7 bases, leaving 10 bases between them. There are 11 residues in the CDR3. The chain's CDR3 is CASRVLGEQYF. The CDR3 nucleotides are TGTGCCAGCAGAGTACTGGGGGAGCAGTACTTC.

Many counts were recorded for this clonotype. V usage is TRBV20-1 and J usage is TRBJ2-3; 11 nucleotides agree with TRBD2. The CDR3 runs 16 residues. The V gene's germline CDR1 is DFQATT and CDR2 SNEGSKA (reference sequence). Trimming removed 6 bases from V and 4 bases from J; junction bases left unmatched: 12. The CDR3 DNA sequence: TGCAGTGCACAGAAACCCGGGACTAGCGGATCAGATACGCAGTATTTT. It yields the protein CSAQKPGTSGSDTQYF.

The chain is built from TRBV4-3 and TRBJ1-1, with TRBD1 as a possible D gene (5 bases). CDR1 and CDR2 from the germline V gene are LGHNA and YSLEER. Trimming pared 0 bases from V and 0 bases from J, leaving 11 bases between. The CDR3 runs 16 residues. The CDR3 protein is CASSQDSGTMNTEAFF. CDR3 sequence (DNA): TGCGCCAGCAGCCAAGATTCCGGGACGATGAACACTGAAGCTTTCTTT.

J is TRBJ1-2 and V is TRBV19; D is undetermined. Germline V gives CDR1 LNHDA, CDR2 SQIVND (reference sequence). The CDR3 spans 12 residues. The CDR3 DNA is TGTGCAAAAGCCAGAAGTTATTATGGCTACACCTTC. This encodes CAKARSYYGYTF.

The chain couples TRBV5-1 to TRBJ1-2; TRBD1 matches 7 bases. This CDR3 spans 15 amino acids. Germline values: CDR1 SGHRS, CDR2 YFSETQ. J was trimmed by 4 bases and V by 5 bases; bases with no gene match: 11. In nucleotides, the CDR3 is TGCGCCAGCAGGCCCGGACAGGAGGAAATCTATGGCTACACCTTC. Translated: CASRPGQEEIYGYTF.

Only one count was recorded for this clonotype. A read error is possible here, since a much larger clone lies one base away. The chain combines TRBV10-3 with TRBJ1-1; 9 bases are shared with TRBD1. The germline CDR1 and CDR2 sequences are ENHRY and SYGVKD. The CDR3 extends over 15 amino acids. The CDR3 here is CAVRVAGQGFGEAFF. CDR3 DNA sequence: TGTGCCGTCAGGGTTGCGGGACAGGGATTCGGTGAAGCTTTCTTT.

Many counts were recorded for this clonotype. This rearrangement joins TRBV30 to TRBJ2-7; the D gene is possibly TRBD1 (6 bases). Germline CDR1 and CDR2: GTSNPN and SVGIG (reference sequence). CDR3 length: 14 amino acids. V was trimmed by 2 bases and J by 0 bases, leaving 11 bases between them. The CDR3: CAWSTTGSSYEQYF. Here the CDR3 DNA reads TGTGCCTGGAGTACAACAGGGAGCTCCTACGAGCAGTACTTC.

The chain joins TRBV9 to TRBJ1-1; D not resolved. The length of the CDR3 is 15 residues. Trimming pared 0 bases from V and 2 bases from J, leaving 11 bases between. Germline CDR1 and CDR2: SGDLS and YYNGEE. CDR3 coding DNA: TGTGCCAGCAGCGTAGACGGCTTACCAAACACTGAAGCTTTCTTT. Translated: CASSVDGLPNTEAFF. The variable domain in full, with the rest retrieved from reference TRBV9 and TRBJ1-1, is DSGVTQTPKHLITATGQRVTLRCSPRSGDLSVYWYQQSLDQGLQFLIQYYNGEERAKGNILERFSAQQFPDLHSELNLSSLELGDSALYFCASSVDGLPNTEAFFGQGTRLTVV.

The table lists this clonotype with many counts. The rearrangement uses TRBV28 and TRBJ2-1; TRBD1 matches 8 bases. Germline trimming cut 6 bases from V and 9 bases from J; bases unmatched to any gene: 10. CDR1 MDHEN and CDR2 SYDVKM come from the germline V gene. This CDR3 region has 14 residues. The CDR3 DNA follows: TGTGCCAGCAGCCGGGACAGGTCCTTTGTTGAGCAGTTCTTC. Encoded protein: CASSRDRSFVEQFF.

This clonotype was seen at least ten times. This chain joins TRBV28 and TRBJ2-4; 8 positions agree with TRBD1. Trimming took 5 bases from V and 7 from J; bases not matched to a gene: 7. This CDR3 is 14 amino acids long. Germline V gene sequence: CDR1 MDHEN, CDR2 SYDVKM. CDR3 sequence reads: CASSTPGTGNIQYF. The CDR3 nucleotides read TGTGCCAGCAGTACCCCCGGGACAGGCAACATTCAGTACTTC.

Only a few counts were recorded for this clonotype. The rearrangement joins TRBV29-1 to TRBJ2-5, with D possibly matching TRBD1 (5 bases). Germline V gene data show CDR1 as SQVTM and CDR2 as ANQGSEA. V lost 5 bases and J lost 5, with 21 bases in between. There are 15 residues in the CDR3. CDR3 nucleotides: TGCAGCGTTTACGGACACAACGCCTTACAGGAGACCCAGTACTTC. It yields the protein CSVYGHNALQETQYF.